This T cell receptor beta chain was sequenced during a study of T cell repertoires in cytomegalovirus infection. Turning to the study itself: Based on public TCR beta signatures, there were indications of CMV infection and of a matching HLA type. Whole-study findings and limits: CMV-specific TCR beta clonotypes restricted by HLA-C were the ones dominating the ex vivo response.

Germline lookup yields CDR1 KGHSH and CDR2 LQKENI. Trimming took 5 bases from V and 6 from J; bases not matched to a gene: 10. This CDR3 is built from 15 residues. Concerning this clonotype: What it binds is not known.

TCRdb fed the reads into MiXCR, producing one record per CDR3 protein. The profile covers about 920,000 distinct CDR3 sequences, with 30% to 40% appearing a single time and 11% to 15% taken by the ten largest. The receptor's source is a human donor in good health (CMV status not recorded). Some clones in this sample may be carry-over from other donors' samples. The material was cultured CD8+ T cells from PBMCs, obtained from culture after CMV antigen stimulation. V usage is TRBV18 and J usage is TRBJ1-1; the match to TRBD1 covers 9 bases. As DNA, the CDR3 is TGTGCCAGCTCATCGGACAGGGGCTTGAGCGCTGAAGCTTTCTTT. This codes for CASSSDRGLSAEAFF.